This T cell receptor beta chain was captured by sequencing in a study of blood T cell repertoires in COVID-19. Looking at the study overall: Samples came from the United States, Italy and Spain, spanning acute and convalescent COVID-19. PBMCs, B-cell-depleted T cells, or T cells provided the cDNA or gDNA that made up the material.

In the original processing: It was from reference gene primer amplification that nucleated cell counts were estimated. TCRdb's copy holds only in-frame clones and misses some; the assay was immunoSEQ multiplex PCR. V and J calls and clone size are given by that table; D and trimming were obtained from the DNA. The sample carries a few hundred thousand clones, 83% recorded once. V lost 1 base, J lost 4 bases, and 13 bases lay in between. This CDR3 comprises 15 residues. CDR1 and CDR2 from the germline V gene are SGHTA and FQGNSA. Specimen: peripheral blood. The gene calls are TRBV7-2 and TRBJ1-2; D call uncertain. The TCR sequence derives from a man aged 60-69 years who had recovered from COVID-19. The CDR3 DNA is TGTGCCAGCAGCTTAGAGCGGCTGGCTTTCTATGGCTACACCTTC. Its protein is CASSLERLAFYGYTF.